The 30 T cell receptor beta chains below all came from one sample that was sequenced in a study of blood T cell repertoires in COVID-19. The protocol was immunoSEQ multiplex PCR, while the TCRdb copy is restricted to in-frame clones and leaves out a portion. The profile shows roughly 410,000 clones, about 90% of them singletons. Sample: peripheral blood. These receptors were obtained from a woman aged 55-70 years with COVID-19, enrolled during active disease.

This clone was counted a single time. The CDR3 DNA reads TGTGCCAGCAGCTGGACACTAGCGGGGTCCTACAATGAGCAGTTCTTC. It translates to CASSWTLAGSYNEQFF. This chain joins TRBV5-8 and TRBJ2-1, with 10 bases that match TRBD2. With 3 bases clipped from V and 1 base from J, the junction kept 4 bases outside the gene matches. There are 16 residues in the CDR3. The germline V gene encodes CDR1 SGHTS and CDR2 YDEGEE.

The chain has TRBV2 and TRBJ2-1, with 7 bases identical to TRBD1. There are 15 residues in the CDR3. Germline values: CDR1 SNHLY, CDR2 FYNNEI. V was clipped by 2 bases and J by 4 bases; unmatched bases: 5. The CDR3 DNA sequence: TGTGCCAGCAGTGAAATCCAGGGGGTATACAATGAGCAGTTCTTC. It translates to CASSEIQGVYNEQFF.

The J gene is TRBJ2-7, the V gene TRBV7-2; D may be TRBD1 (5 bases). Trimming removed 5 bases from V and 2 bases from J, with 16 bases in between. The CDR3 is made up of 15 amino acids. The V gene's germline CDR1 is SGHTA and CDR2 FQGNSA. This chain's CDR3 is CASSVQASGAYEQYF. The CDR3 bases are TGTGCCAGCAGCGTACAGGCATCCGGCGCCTACGAGCAGTACTTC.

This clone appeared a few times. V gene TRBV28 combines with J gene TRBJ1-2; D is possibly TRBD1 (5 bases). V was pared by 2 bases and J by 4 bases, with 14 bases between. CDR1 MDHEN and CDR2 SYDVKM come from the germline V gene. This CDR3 is 15 amino acids long. The CDR3 DNA sequence: TGTGCCAGCAGTTTAGGGGGGAAGGATCTCTATGGCTACACCTTC. Its protein product is CASSLGGKDLYGYTF.

The chain employs TRBV3-1 (or the pseudogene TRBV3-2) and TRBJ1-3; D is unclear. Trimming shortened V by 7 bases and J by 4 bases, and 14 bases separated the two germline ends. The CDR3 has 14 amino acids. The V gene's germline CDR1 is LGHDT and CDR2 YNNKEL (reference sequence). The CDR3 DNA is TGTGCCAGCACCCTTCTTTCACAGGGAAACACCATATATTTT. Translated: CASTLLSQGNTIYF.

The V and J genes are TRBV3-1 (or the pseudogene TRBV3-2) and TRBJ2-7, with TRBD2 matching 11 bases. Germline CDR1 LGHDT, CDR2 YNNKEL (reference sequence). V lost 1 base, J lost 7 bases, and 6 bases stayed unmatched. The CDR3 loop spans 15 amino acids. CDR3 residues: CASSQGTSGGEEQYF. CDR3 in DNA: TGTGCCAGCAGCCAAGGAACTAGCGGGGGTGAGGAGCAGTACTTC.

J is TRBJ1-4 and V is TRBV30, with D possibly matching TRBD1 (5 bases). The CDR3 loop spans 14 amino acids. In germline, CDR1 is GTSNPN, CDR2 SVGIG (reference sequence). The germline V and J ends were trimmed by 1 base and 5 bases, with 11 bases remaining between them. The CDR3 loop reads CAWSGGGENEKLFF. DNA for the CDR3: TGTGCCTGGAGTGGGGGGGGAGAAAATGAAAAACTGTTTTTT.

The rearrangement uses TRBV11-3 and TRBJ2-1, with TRBD1 as a possible D gene (6 bases). The CDR3 spans 13 residues. V was trimmed by 8 bases and J by 4 bases, leaving 12 bases between them. Per germline, CDR1 SGHNT and CDR2 YENEEA. The chain's CDR3 is CASSGEKYNEQFF. CDR3 nucleotide sequence: TGTGCCAGCTCAGGGGAAAAATACAATGAGCAGTTCTTC. Full variable domain (missing parts from reference TRBV11-3 and TRBJ2-1): EAGVVQSPRYKIIEKKQPVAFWCNPISGHNTLYWYLQNLGQGPELLIRYENEEAVDDSQLPKDRFSAERLKGVDSTLKIQPAELGDSAVYLCASSGEKYNEQFFGPGTRLTVL.

The chain links TRBV10-3 to TRBJ1-4; unclear D gene. V lost 4 bases, J lost 6 bases, and 15 bases lay in between. Germline V gene lookup returns CDR1 ENHRY and CDR2 SYGVKD. The CDR3 length is 15 residues. The CDR3 loop is CAISGHFTADEKLFF. The CDR3 DNA reads as TGTGCCATCAGTGGCCATTTCACGGCGGATGAAAAACTGTTTTTT.

V is TRBV27 and J is TRBJ1-2; 7 positions match TRBD1. The length of the CDR3 is 14 residues. Germline values: CDR1 MNHEY, CDR2 SMNVEV (reference sequence). Unmatched junction bases numbered 7, after V lost 4 bases and J lost 5 bases. The CDR3 reads CASSSWAGGYGYTF. The CDR3 DNA reads TGTGCCAGCAGTTCGTGGGCAGGGGGATATGGCTACACCTTC.

The chain couples TRBV3-1 (or the pseudogene TRBV3-2) to TRBJ1-3; maybe TRBD1 (6 bases). Trimming shortened V by 3 bases and J by 0 bases, and 21 bases separated the two germline ends. The CDR3 totals 19 residues. Germline V lookup: CDR1 LGHDT, CDR2 YNNKEL (reference sequence). The CDR3 nucleotides are TGTGCCAGCAGCCAGTTCCGGGGGGGACAACTATACTCTGGAAACACCATATATTTT. Its protein is CASSQFRGGQLYSGNTIYF.

V gene TRBV5-6 combines with J gene TRBJ2-3; D unclear. This CDR3 is built from 13 residues. Between the trimmed V and J ends, which lost 2 bases and 5 bases, there was a span of 9 bases. Germline V gives CDR1 SGHDT, CDR2 YYEEEE. CDR3 sequence (DNA): TGTGCCAGCAGCTTTTTCCGCGGAGATACGCAGTATTTT. This encodes CASSFFRGDTQYF.

This chain links TRBV20-1 with TRBJ2-2, with 11 positions matching TRBD2. The ends lost 3 bases at V and 2 bases at J; junction bases unmatched: 2. Germline V gene data show CDR1 as DFQATT and CDR2 as SNEGSKA (reference sequence). CDR3 length equals 15 residues. The CDR3 reads CSASLAGGNTGELFF. DNA of the CDR3: TGCAGTGCTAGTCTAGCGGGGGGAAACACCGGGGAGCTGTTTTTT.

This chain joins TRBV5-6 and TRBJ2-1; TRBD1 is a possible D gene (5 bases). CDR1 is SGHDT, CDR2 YYEEEE, per germline. The CDR3 is 13 amino acids. Trimming left V 7 bases short and J 9 bases short, with 17 bases between. The CDR3 reads CASVVLGASEQFF. The CDR3 region has the DNA TGTGCCAGCGTAGTCTTAGGGGCTAGTGAGCAGTTCTTC.

The chain uses TRBV7-2 and TRBJ2-7, with 8 bases matching TRBD1. J lost 6 bases, V lost 4 bases, and 5 bases had no gene match. This CDR3 has 13 amino acids. CDR1 SGHTA and CDR2 FQGNSA come from the germline V gene. The CDR3 DNA is TGTGCCAGCAGCTGGGGACAGGAACGCGAGCAGTACTTC. Protein sequence: CASSWGQEREQYF.

The rearrangement links TRBV24-1 to TRBJ1-2, with D unclear. CDR3 length equals 14 residues. CDR1 is KGHDR, CDR2 SFDVKD, per germline. The germline V and J ends were trimmed by 0 bases and 4 bases, with 8 bases remaining between them. The CDR3: CATSDLQRTYGYTF. CDR3 DNA sequence: TGTGCCACCAGTGATTTGCAGCGGACCTATGGCTACACCTTC.

The chain has TRBV3-1 (or the pseudogene TRBV3-2) and TRBJ2-7; TRBD1 is a possible D gene (5 bases). Trimming left V 4 bases short and J 7 bases short, with 14 bases between. The CDR3 runs to 13 residues. CDR1 and CDR2 from the germline V gene are LGHDT and YNNKEL (reference sequence). The CDR3 loop is CASSLLGAREQYF. The CDR3, as DNA: TGTGCCAGCAGCCTATTAGGGGCGCGGGAGCAGTACTTC.

V gene TRBV29-1 combines with J gene TRBJ1-1; D unclear. CDR1 and CDR2 (germline): SQVTM, ANQGSEA. CDR3 length: 13 amino acids. V lost 1 base and J 1 base, leaving 7 bases between the germline ends. The CDR3 DNA reads TGCAGCGTTGAAGGCCGACAGAACACTGAAGCTTTCTTT. The encoded protein is CSVEGRQNTEAFF. The whole variable domain, filled in from reference TRBV29-1 and TRBJ1-1, reads SAVISQKPSRDICQRGTSLTIQCQVDSQVTMMFWYRQQPGQSLTLIATANQGSEATYESGFVIDKFPISRPNLTFSTLTVSNMSPEDSSIYLCSVEGRQNTEAFFGQGTRLTVV.

This sequence joins TRBV6-4 and TRBJ2-5; 10 nucleotides align to TRBD2. V dropped 6 bases and J dropped 4; count of bases not matched to a gene: 8. Germline lookup yields CDR1 MRHNA and CDR2 SNTAGT. This CDR3 spans 15 amino acids. This CDR3 is CASSPGASGGETQYF. CDR3 nucleotides: TGTGCCAGCAGCCCCGGGGCTAGCGGGGGAGAGACCCAGTACTTC.

This sequence joins TRBV18 and TRBJ2-5; 7 positions match TRBD1. Germline V gene data show CDR1 as KGHSH and CDR2 as LQKENI. V shed 8 bases, J shed 3 bases, and the junction held 6 bases outside the gene matches. This CDR3 contains 13 residues. The CDR3 nucleotides read TGTGCCAGCGGAATACAGGGGAAAGAGACCCAGTACTTC. Its translation: CASGIQGKETQYF.

The rearrangement joins TRBV6-6 to TRBJ2-5, with TRBD2 matching over 8 bases. The CDR3 consists of 15 residues. CDR1 is MNHNY, CDR2 SVGAGI, per germline (reference sequence). Trimming removed 2 bases from V and 3 bases from J; junction bases left unmatched: 5. In DNA, the CDR3 is TGTGCCAGCAGTTACCCGAATAGCGGGGAAGAGACCCAGTACTTC. It specifies CASSYPNSGEETQYF.

CDR3: CASRITGTPGYTF. As DNA, the CDR3 is TGTGCCAGCAGGATCACAGGGACCCCTGGCTACACCTTC. The chain employs TRBV12-3 or TRBV12-4 and TRBJ1-2; D possibly corresponds to TRBD1 (6 bases). V lost 6 bases to trimming and J lost 7 bases, with 15 bases between them. The CDR3 runs to 13 residues.

In DNA, the CDR3 is TGTGCCAGCGGGTATTGGGCTTCTGGAAACACCATATATTTT. Translating it yields CASGYWASGNTIYF. The V call is TRBV7-8, the J call TRBJ1-3; D gene uncertain. Germline V gene sequence: CDR1 SGHVS, CDR2 FQNEAQ. The CDR3 length is 14 residues. Trimming stripped 8 bases from V and 1 base from J, with 12 bases between.

A note on this clone: Other DNA sequences within the sample encode an identical CDR3. The rearrangement uses TRBV5-1 and TRBJ2-2; 7 bases align to TRBD1. The J segment lost 3 bases and the V segment lost 1 base, leaving 3 bases of the junction unmatched. CDR3 size: 15 residues. In germline, CDR1 is SGHRS, CDR2 YFSETQ. This CDR3 is CASSLRTGDTGELFF. CDR3 bases: TGCGCCAGCAGCTTGCGGACAGGAGACACCGGGGAGCTGTTTTTT.

Here the CDR3 reads CASSYIGGGPNRDTQYF. In nucleotides, the CDR3 is TGTGCCAGCAGTTACATAGGCGGGGGCCCCAATAGAGATACGCAGTATTTT. The rearrangement uses TRBV27 and TRBJ2-3, with D possibly matching TRBD2 (7 bases). This CDR3 comprises 17 residues. The V gene's germline CDR1 is MNHEY and CDR2 SMNVEV (reference sequence). V lost 4 bases and J 5 bases, leaving 22 bases between the germline ends.

The rearrangement joins TRBV19 to TRBJ2-7; 7 nucleotides match TRBD2. Germline loops: CDR1 LNHDA, CDR2 SQIVND (reference sequence). This CDR3 has 13 amino acids. V shed 5 bases, J shed 1 base, and the junction held 2 bases outside the gene matches. As DNA, the CDR3 is TGTGCCAGTAGTTTGCGGGGGTCCTACGAGCAGTACTTC. It is translated as CASSLRGSYEQYF.

The chain uses TRBV19 and TRBJ2-7; the match to TRBD2 covers 8 bases. J lost 3 bases, V lost 7 bases, and 8 bases had no gene match. The CDR3 is 14 residues long. CDR1 is LNHDA and CDR2 is SQIVND in the germline V gene (reference sequence). CDR3 sequence reads: CASKQGGGFYEQYF. As DNA, the CDR3 is TGTGCCAGTAAACAGGGCGGGGGGTTCTACGAGCAGTACTTC.

The chain joins TRBV4-1 to TRBJ2-1, with 10 bases fitting TRBD1. J gave up 4 bases and V 1 base, and 10 bases lay outside the gene matches. CDR1 and CDR2 from the germline V gene are MGHRA and YSYEKL. This CDR3 has 18 amino acids. The CDR3 coding sequence is TGCGCCAGCAGCCAAGCTGGGCGGGGACAGGGGACATACAATGAGCAGTTCTTC. This translates into CASSQAGRGQGTYNEQFF.

The V call is TRBV30, the J call TRBJ2-3, with 14 bases aligning to TRBD2. V shed 8 bases and J 2 bases; nucleotides not matched to a gene: 3. Germline CDR1 and CDR2: GTSNPN and SVGIG (reference sequence). The CDR3 has 14 amino acids. The CDR3 sequence: CAGTSGGYTDTQYF. CDR3 in DNA: TGTGCCGGGACTAGCGGGGGTTACACAGATACGCAGTATTTT.

This rearrangement joins TRBV6-5 to TRBJ2-3, with D perhaps TRBD2 (5 bases). The length of the CDR3 is 14 residues. Per the germline V gene, CDR1 is MNHEY and CDR2 is SVGAGI. Trimming took 2 bases from V and 12 from J, leaving 18 bases between them. CDR3 residues: CASSYDRTARKQYF. CDR3 coding DNA: TGTGCCAGCAGTTACGATCGGACTGCCAGAAAACAGTATTTT.